The 7 T cell receptor beta chains below were found in one sample sequenced in a study of blood T cell repertoires in COVID-19. Some clones are missing from TCRdb's copy, which holds only in-frame ones; the method was immunoSEQ multiplex PCR. The repertoire has some 200,000 clones, approximately 80% of them found once; the top ten carry about 0.95%. The sample consisted of peripheral blood. The receptors were sampled from a man aged 60 to 75 with COVID-19, enrolled during active disease.

This CDR3 reads CSASPKGPVQPQHF. For the CDR3, the DNA is TGCAGTGCTAGTCCTAAGGGGCCGGTTCAGCCCCAGCATTTT. The chain recombines TRBV20-1 with TRBJ1-5; tentatively, D is TRBD1 (5 bases). The germline V and J ends were trimmed by 3 bases and 6 bases, with 15 bases remaining between them. This CDR3 is built from 14 residues. CDR1 and CDR2 from the germline V gene are DFQATT and SNEGSKA (reference sequence).

J is TRBJ1-5 and V is TRBV28; D call uncertain. Trimming stripped 5 bases from V and 0 bases from J, with 14 bases between. Per the germline V gene, CDR1 is MDHEN and CDR2 is SYDVKM. The CDR3 extends over 16 amino acids. CDR3 region: CASSPLREYSNQPQHF. The CDR3 DNA sequence: TGTGCCAGCAGTCCCCTTCGCGAATATAGCAATCAGCCCCAGCATTTT.

This clone has only a few counts. The J gene is TRBJ1-4, the V gene TRBV5-1, with TRBD1 as a possible D gene (5 bases). Trimming cost V 1 base and J 7 bases, with 11 bases left between them. The CDR3 spans 14 residues. Germline CDR1 reads SGHRS; CDR2 reads YFSETQ. CDR3 amino acids: CASSLTGGVEKLFF. As DNA, the CDR3 is TGCGCCAGCAGCTTGACCGGGGGAGTTGAAAAACTGTTTTTT. Full variable domain (outside the CDR3, taken from reference TRBV5-1 and TRBJ1-4): KAGVTQTPRYLIKTRGQQVTLSCSPISGHRSVSWYQQTPGQGLQFLFEYFSETQRNKGNFPGRFSGRQFSNSRSEMNVSTLELGDSALYLCASSLTGGVEKLFFGSGTQLSVL.

The V and J genes are TRBV5-1 and TRBJ2-3; TRBD2 might be the D (5 bases). Trimming took 0 bases from V and 1 from J, leaving 9 bases between them. The CDR3 sequence is 15 residues long. Germline loops: CDR1 SGHRS, CDR2 YFSETQ. CDR3 sequence: CASSLERAGTDTQYF. The CDR3 bases are TGCGCCAGCAGCTTGGAGAGGGCCGGCACAGATACGCAGTATTTT.

The chain links TRBV19 to TRBJ2-2, with TRBD2 matching over 13 bases. The CDR3 totals 17 residues. In germline, CDR1 is LNHDA, CDR2 SQIVND (reference sequence). V dropped 4 bases and J dropped 0; count of bases not matched to a gene: 2. The CDR3 sequence is CASSKTSGRANTGELFF. The DNA for the CDR3 is TGTGCCAGTAGTAAAACTAGCGGGAGGGCGAACACCGGGGAGCTGTTTTTT.

The chain is built from TRBV7-2 and TRBJ2-6, with 7 bases that match TRBD2. V gave up 4 bases and J gave up 0 bases; unmatched junction bases: 0. Germline V gene data show CDR1 as SGHTA and CDR2 as FQGNSA. CDR3 length equals 15 residues. The CDR3 spells CASSSSGSGANVLTF. CDR3 nucleotides: TGTGCCAGCAGCTCTAGCGGCTCTGGGGCCAACGTCCTGACTTTC.

This chain links TRBV28 with TRBJ1-2; tentatively, D is TRBD1 (5 bases). Looked up from germline, CDR1 is MDHEN and CDR2 is SYDVKM. There are 12 residues in the CDR3. Trimming stripped 6 bases from V and 4 bases from J, with 9 bases between. This CDR3 is CASRDNRYGYTF. The DNA for the CDR3 is TGTGCCAGCAGGGACAACCGCTATGGCTACACCTTC.